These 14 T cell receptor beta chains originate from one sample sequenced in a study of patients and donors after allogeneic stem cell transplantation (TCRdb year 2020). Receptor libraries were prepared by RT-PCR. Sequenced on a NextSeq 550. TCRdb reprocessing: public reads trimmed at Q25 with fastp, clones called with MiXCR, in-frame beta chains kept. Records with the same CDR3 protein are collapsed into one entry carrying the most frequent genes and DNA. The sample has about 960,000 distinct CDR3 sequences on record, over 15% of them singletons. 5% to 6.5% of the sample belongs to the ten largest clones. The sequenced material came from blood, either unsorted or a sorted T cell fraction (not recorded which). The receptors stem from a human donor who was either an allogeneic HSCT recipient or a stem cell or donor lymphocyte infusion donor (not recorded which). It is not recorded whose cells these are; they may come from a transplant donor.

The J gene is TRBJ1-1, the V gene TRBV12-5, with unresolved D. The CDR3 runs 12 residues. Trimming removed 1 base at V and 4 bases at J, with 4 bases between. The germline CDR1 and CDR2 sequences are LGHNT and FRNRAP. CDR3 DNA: TGTGCTAGTGGTTTGGGCCGCACTGAAGCTTTCTTT. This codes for CASGLGRTEAFF.

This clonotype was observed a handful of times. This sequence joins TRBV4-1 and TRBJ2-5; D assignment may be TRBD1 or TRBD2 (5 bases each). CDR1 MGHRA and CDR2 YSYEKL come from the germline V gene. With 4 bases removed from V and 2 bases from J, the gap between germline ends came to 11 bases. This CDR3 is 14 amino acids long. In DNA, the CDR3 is TGCGCCAGCAGCCGGGACGGAACACAAGAGACCCAGTACTTC. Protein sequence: CASSRDGTQETQYF.

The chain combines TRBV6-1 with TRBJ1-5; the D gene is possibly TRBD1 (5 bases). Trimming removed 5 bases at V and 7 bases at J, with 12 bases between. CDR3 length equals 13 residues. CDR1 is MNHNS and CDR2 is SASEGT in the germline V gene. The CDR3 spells CASSPHQGQPQHF. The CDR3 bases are TGTGCCAGCAGTCCCCATCAGGGCCAGCCCCAGCATTTT.

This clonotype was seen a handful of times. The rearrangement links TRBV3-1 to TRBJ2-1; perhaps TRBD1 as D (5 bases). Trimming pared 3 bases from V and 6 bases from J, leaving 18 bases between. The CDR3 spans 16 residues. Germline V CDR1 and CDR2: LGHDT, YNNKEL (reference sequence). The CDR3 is CASSQLPLSRANEQFF. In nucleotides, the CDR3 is TGTGCCAGCAGCCAGCTACCTCTTTCCAGGGCCAATGAGCAGTTCTTC.

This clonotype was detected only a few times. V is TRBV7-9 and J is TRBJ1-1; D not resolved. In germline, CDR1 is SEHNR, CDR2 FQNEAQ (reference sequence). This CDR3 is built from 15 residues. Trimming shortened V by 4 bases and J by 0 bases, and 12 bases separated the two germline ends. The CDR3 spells CASSSSDRLNTEAFF. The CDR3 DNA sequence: TGTGCCAGCAGCTCCTCGGACCGATTGAACACTGAAGCTTTCTTT. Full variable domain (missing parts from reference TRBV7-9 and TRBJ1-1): DTGVSQNPRHKITKRGQNVTFRCDPISEHNRLYWYRQTLGQGPEFLTYFQNEAQLEKSRLLSDRFSAERPKGSFSTLEIQRTEQGDSAMYLCASSSSDRLNTEAFFGQGTRLTVV.

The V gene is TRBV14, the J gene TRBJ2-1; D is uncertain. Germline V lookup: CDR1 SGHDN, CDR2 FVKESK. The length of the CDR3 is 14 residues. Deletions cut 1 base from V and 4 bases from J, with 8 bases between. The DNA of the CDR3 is TGTGCCAGCAGCCAAGGGGCAGGTTACAATGAGCAGTTCTTC. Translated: CASSQGAGYNEQFF. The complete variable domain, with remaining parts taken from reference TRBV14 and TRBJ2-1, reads EAGVTQFPSHSVIEKGQTVTLRCDPISGHDNLYWYRRVMGKEIKFLLHFVKESKQDESGMPNNRFLAERTGGTYSTLKVQPAELEDSGVYFCASSQGAGYNEQFFGPGTRLTVL.

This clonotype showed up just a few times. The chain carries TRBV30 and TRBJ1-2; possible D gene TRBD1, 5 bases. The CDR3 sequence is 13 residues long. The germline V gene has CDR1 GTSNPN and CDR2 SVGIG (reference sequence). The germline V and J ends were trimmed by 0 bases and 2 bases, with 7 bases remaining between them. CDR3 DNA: TGTGCCTGGAGTGTAGGGGTGAACTATGGCTACACCTTC. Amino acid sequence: CAWSVGVNYGYTF.

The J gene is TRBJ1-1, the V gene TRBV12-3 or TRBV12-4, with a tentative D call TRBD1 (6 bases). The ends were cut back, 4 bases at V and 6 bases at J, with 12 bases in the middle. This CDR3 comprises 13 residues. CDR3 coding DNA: TGTGCCAGCAGTTCCCAGGACAGATCTGAAGCTTTCTTT. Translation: CASSSQDRSEAFF.

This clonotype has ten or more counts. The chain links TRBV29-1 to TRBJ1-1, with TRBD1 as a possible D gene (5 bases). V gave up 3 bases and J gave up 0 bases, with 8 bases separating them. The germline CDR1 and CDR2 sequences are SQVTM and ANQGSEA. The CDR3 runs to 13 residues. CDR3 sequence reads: CSVEGGLNTEAFF. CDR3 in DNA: TGCAGCGTTGAGGGGGGATTGAACACTGAAGCTTTCTTT.

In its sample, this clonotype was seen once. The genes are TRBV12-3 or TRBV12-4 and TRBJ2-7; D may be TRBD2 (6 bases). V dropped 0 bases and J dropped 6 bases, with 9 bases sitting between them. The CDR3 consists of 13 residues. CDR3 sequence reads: CASSLALASEQYF. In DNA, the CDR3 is TGTGCCAGCAGTTTAGCTCTAGCGAGCGAGCAGTACTTC.

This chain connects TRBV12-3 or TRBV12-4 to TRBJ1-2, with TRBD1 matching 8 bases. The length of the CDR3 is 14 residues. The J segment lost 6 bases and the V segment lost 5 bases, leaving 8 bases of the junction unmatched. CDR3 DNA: TGTGCCAGCAGTCCCAGGGGGCGAATCGATGGCTACACCTTC. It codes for CASSPRGRIDGYTF.

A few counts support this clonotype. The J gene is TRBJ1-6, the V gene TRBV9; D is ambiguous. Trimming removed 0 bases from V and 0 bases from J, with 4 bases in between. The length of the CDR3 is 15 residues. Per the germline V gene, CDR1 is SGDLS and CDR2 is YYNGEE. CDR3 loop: CASSVGGSYNSPLHF. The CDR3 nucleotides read TGTGCCAGCAGCGTAGGGGGCTCCTATAATTCACCCCTCCACTTT. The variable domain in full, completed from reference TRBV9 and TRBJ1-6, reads DSGVTQTPKHLITATGQRVTLRCSPRSGDLSVYWYQQSLDQGLQFLIQYYNGEERAKGNILERFSAQQFPDLHSELNLSSLELGDSALYFCASSVGGSYNSPLHFGNGTRLTVT.

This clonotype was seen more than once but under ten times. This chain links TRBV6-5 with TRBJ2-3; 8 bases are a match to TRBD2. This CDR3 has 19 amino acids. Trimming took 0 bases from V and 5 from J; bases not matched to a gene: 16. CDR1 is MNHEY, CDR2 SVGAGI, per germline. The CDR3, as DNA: TGTGCCAGCAGTTACTCGATTCTTACGGGGGGGATTCTCGGAGATACGCAGTATTTT. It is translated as CASSYSILTGGILGDTQYF.

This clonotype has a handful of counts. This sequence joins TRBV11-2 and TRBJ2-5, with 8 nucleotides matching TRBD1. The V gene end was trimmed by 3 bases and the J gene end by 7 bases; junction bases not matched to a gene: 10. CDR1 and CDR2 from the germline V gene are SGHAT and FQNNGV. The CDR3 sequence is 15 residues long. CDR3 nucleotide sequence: TGTGCCAGCAGCTTCGACAGGACAGGGTTGGGGACCCAGTACTTC. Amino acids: CASSFDRTGLGTQYF. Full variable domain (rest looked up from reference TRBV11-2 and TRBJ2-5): EAGVAQSPRYKIIEKRQSVAFWCNPISGHATLYWYQQILGQGPKLLIQFQNNGVVDDSQLPKDRFSAERLKGVDSTLKIQPAKLEDSAVYLCASSFDRTGLGTQYFGPGTRLLVL.